What follows describes a single T cell receptor (beta chain). The data belong to a study of blood T cell repertoires in COVID-19. Study-wide background: The samples span acute and convalescent COVID-19 from the United States, Italy and Spain. PBMCs, B-cell-depleted T cells, or T cells were the source of the cDNA or gDNA that made up the material.

The repertoire was sequenced with immunoSEQ multiplex PCR; TCRdb's copy has only in-frame clones and lacks some. Here the sample spans fewer than 450,000 clones, around nine tenths being singletons. For recovered donors of Cohort 3, there were two negative PCRs, clearance, or symptom resolution. CDR1 SGHRS and CDR2 YFSETQ come from the germline V gene. The V end was cut by 0 bases, the J end by 1 base, with 10 bases between. The CDR3 extends over 16 amino acids. Material for sequencing was PBMCs or T cells enriched from blood (not recorded which). This clonotype originated in a woman aged 18 to 35 who had recovered from COVID-19. The chain couples TRBV5-1 to TRBJ2-2; D might be TRBD1 (5 bases). The CDR3 reads CASSLAWQGNTGELFF. The CDR3, as DNA: TGCGCCAGCAGCTTGGCGTGGCAGGGGAACACCGGGGAGCTGTTTTTT.